This TCR beta chain was identified in a study of CD8 T cells in Susac syndrome. CD8+ and CD4+ T cells from blood underwent TCR beta sequencing. Stable or active relapsing-remitting multiple sclerosis, untreated and meeting revised McDonald criteria, defined the controls. TEMRA cells were FACS-enriched, while CD8+ and CD4+ T cells were negatively isolated. CDR1 is SGHDT and CDR2 is YYEEEE in the germline V gene. Trimming stripped 1 base from V and 3 bases from J, with 5 bases between. The CDR3 sequence is 12 residues long. With random hexamers, reverse transcription was performed on about 0.5 to 1 ug of RNA. By means of immunoSEQ multiplex PCR, TCR beta CDR3 spanning 54 Vbeta and 13 Jbeta underwent amplification. From the immunoSEQ multiplex PCR reads, TCRdb called clonotypes with MiXCR, one entry per CDR3 protein. The table shows about 60,000 distinct CDR3 sequences, with over 85% occurring only once.

This sequence originates from a human donor with multiple sclerosis. The rearrangement uses TRBV5-6 and TRBJ2-7; D ambiguous. The sample comprised CD8+ T cells from PBMCs. The CDR3: CASSLNFYEQYF. In DNA, the CDR3 is TGTGCCAGCAGCTTGAACTTCTACGAGCAGTACTTC.